This T cell receptor (beta chain) was recorded in a study of T cells after posttransplantation cyclophosphamide. Points on this clone: Its antigen is still unknown.

Study-level results: Later blood repertoires were often dominated by clones from the donor CD8+ memory compartment.

Sequencing used immunoSEQ multiplex PCR; TCRdb keeps in-frame clones, though not all of them. Of 20,000 or so clones listed, 86% are singletons. Cyclophosphamide on days +3 and +4 followed busulfan-fludarabine conditioning and a marrow graft. The sample was PBMCs, taken after allogeneic stem cell transplant with posttransplant cyclophosphamide. The sequence derives from a female patient aged 30 to 45 who received an allogeneic stem cell transplant from an unrelated donor, was CMV-positive, and had no GVHD. Some T cells may have originated in the graft donor.

The CDR3 reads CASSPGLAGAEQFF. The CDR3 coding sequence is TGTGCCAGTAGCCCCGGACTAGCGGGGGCTGAGCAGTTCTTC. This chain joins TRBV19 and TRBJ2-1, with TRBD2 matching over 13 bases. V shed 6 bases and J 9 bases; nucleotides not matched to a gene: 5. This CDR3 has 14 amino acids. Germline CDR1 is LNHDA and CDR2 is SQIVND (reference sequence).